Described below is a single T cell receptor beta chain sequence and its context. No antigen is known for it. These data come from a study of T cells after yellow fever vaccination. CDR1 MNHNS and CDR2 SASEGT come from the germline V gene. V was pared by 1 base and J by 3 bases, with 5 bases between. This CDR3 spans 13 amino acids. A process of 5'RACE template switching, which added a universal primer site and UMIs, was used to make TCR cDNA. TCRdb ran MiXCR on the 5' RACE reads and lists one entry per CDR3 protein. The table includes 620,000 or so distinct CDR3 sequences, about 15% detected once. The study, taken as a whole, reports: A minor fraction of clonotypes spanned both CD4 and CD8 compartments.

V usage is TRBV6-1 and J usage is TRBJ2-3; no reliable D call. The source of this sequence is a young man who received the YFV17D yellow fever vaccine. The input for sequencing was PBMCs, taken more than 4 days after the first yellow fever vaccination. In DNA form, the CDR3 reads TGTGCCAGCAGTGAAGAGCATACAGATACGCAGTATTTT. Amino acids: CASSEEHTDTQYF.